Following are 22 T cell receptor beta chains from one sample sequenced in a study of OX40 agonist ivuxolimab in advanced cancers. Assay: immunoSEQ multiplex PCR; the TCRdb copy retains only in-frame clones and omits some. The sample has tens of thousands of clones, 92% seen once. Sequencing used CD4+ or CD8+ T cells sorted from blood, obtained in a trial of the OX40 agonist ivuxolimab. The source is an adult with an advanced solid tumor such as melanoma, head and neck, liver or kidney cancer.

The chain recombines TRBV19 with TRBJ1-5, with 9 bases identical to TRBD1. With V trimmed by 0 bases and J by 6 bases, 3 bases remained unmatched. Germline V lookup: CDR1 LNHDA, CDR2 SQIVND (reference sequence). The CDR3 totals 15 residues. CDR3 region: CASSIERQGVQPQHF. The CDR3 DNA reads TGTGCCAGTAGTATAGAAAGACAGGGGGTTCAGCCCCAGCATTTT.

The rearrangement joins TRBV30 to TRBJ2-7, with a possible D match to TRBD1 (6 bases). Looked up from germline, CDR1 is GTSNPN and CDR2 is SVGIG (reference sequence). The CDR3 has 12 residues. Trimming removed 8 bases from V and 0 bases from J, with 11 bases in between. The CDR3 loop reads CARRGFSYEQYF. In nucleotides, the CDR3 is TGTGCCCGCAGGGGTTTCTCCTACGAGCAGTACTTC.

The chain combines TRBV12-1 with TRBJ2-2; the table calls TRBD1, which could not be checked here. TRBV12-1 is a pseudogene segment. There are 12 residues in the CDR3. The CDR3 DNA sequence: TGTGCCAGTGACAGGGACACCGGGGAGCTGTTTTTT. Translated, it gives CASDRDTGELFF.

The chain employs TRBV14 and TRBJ2-2; D is perhaps TRBD2 (6 bases). Between the trimmed V and J ends, which lost 2 bases and 4 bases, there was a span of 11 bases. Germline-derived CDR1 and CDR2 are SGHDN and FVKESK. The CDR3 contains 15 residues. The CDR3 nucleotides read TGTGCCAGCAGCCAATTTGGAGGGATCACCGGGGAGCTGTTTTTT. Residues: CASSQFGGITGELFF.

J is TRBJ1-5 and V is TRBV6-6; no firm D call. Germline V gene data show CDR1 as MNHNY and CDR2 as SVGAGI (reference sequence). Trimming took 6 bases from V and 1 from J, leaving 13 bases between them. CDR3 length: 15 amino acids. The chain's CDR3 is CASSPDTVSNQPQHF. DNA of the CDR3: TGTGCCAGCAGCCCAGATACAGTGAGCAATCAGCCCCAGCATTTT.

The CDR3 here is CASSVQSGLASGELFF. The DNA for the CDR3 is TGTGCCAGCAGCGTACAGAGCGGACTAGCGTCCGGGGAGCTGTTTTTT. J is TRBJ2-2 and V is TRBV9; 9 nucleotides agree with TRBD2. The J segment lost 6 bases and the V segment lost 1 base, leaving 7 bases of the junction unmatched. The length of the CDR3 is 16 residues. Germline CDR1 is SGDLS and CDR2 is YYNGEE.

Turning to this clone: A read error is the likely source, as a far larger clone sits one nucleotide away. This same CDR3 is encoded by further DNA sequences in the sample. This chain connects TRBV4-3 to TRBJ1-3; D remains ambiguous. This CDR3 comprises 13 residues. Germline V gene data show CDR1 as LGHNA and CDR2 as YSLEER. CDR3 sequence reads: CASSPLGGNTIYF. CDR3 nucleotides: TGCGCCAGCAGCCCTCTAGGTGGAAACACTATATATTTT.

The chain uses TRBV4-3 and TRBJ2-2; D is perhaps TRBD1 or TRBD2 (6 bases each). The CDR3 contains 15 residues. Trimming removed 8 bases from V and 7 bases from J, with 20 bases in between. Per germline, CDR1 LGHNA and CDR2 YSLEER. The CDR3 DNA is TGCGCCAGCGGTTTAGAGACTAGGGGGGACGGGGAGCTGTTTTTT. Translating gives CASGLETRGDGELFF.

The chain links TRBV6-1 to TRBJ2-6; 7 bases are shared with TRBD1. Germline V gene lookup returns CDR1 MNHNS and CDR2 SASEGT. V lost 6 bases, J lost 2 bases, and 1 base stayed unmatched. The CDR3 totals 14 residues. The CDR3 DNA sequence: TGTGCCAGCAGAGACAGGGCTGGGGCCAACGTCCTGACTTTC. Its protein is CASRDRAGANVLTF.

Turning to this clone: A read error may account for a junction end that differs from germline. The V and J genes are TRBV28 and TRBJ2-1; 7 bases are shared with TRBD2. CDR1 MDHEN and CDR2 SYDVKM come from the germline V gene. This CDR3 has 13 residues. CDR3 in DNA: TGTGCCAGCAGTCCCCGGCGATCCGGACTAGTAGTCTTC. Amino acid sequence: CASSPRRSGLVVF. Full variable domain (missing parts from reference TRBV28 and TRBJ2-1): DVKVTQSSRYLVKRTGEKVFLECVQDMDHENMFWYRQDPGLGLRLIYFSYDVKMKEKGDIPEGYSVSREKKERFSLILESASTNQTSMYLCASSPRRSGLVVFGPGTRLTVL.

This clone was picked up one time. The chain combines TRBV9 with TRBJ2-1, with TRBD2 identical over 12 bases. CDR1 is SGDLS and CDR2 is YYNGEE in the germline V gene. The CDR3 extends over 15 amino acids. J lost 8 bases, V lost 4 bases, and 7 bases had no gene match. DNA for the CDR3: TGTGCCAGCAGCTCGACGACTAGCGGGAGCGATGAGCAGTTCTTC. It codes for CASSSTTSGSDEQFF.

Worth noting for this clone: In the same sample, other DNA sequences code for this CDR3. This chain connects TRBV7-2 to TRBJ2-1; D is unclear. V was trimmed by 1 base and J by 8 bases, leaving 15 bases between them. The CDR3 length is 15 residues. Germline CDR1 reads SGHTA; CDR2 reads FQGNSA. The CDR3 coding sequence is TGTGCCAGCAGCTTAGTCCCTAGTATGGCCGATGAGCAGTTCTTC. Protein product: CASSLVPSMADEQFF.

The V call is TRBV5-5, the J call TRBJ2-7, with TRBD1 matching 10 bases. This CDR3 comprises 15 residues. J gave up 4 bases and V 3 bases, and 7 bases lay outside the gene matches. Germline lookup yields CDR1 SGHKS and CDR2 YYEKEE (reference sequence). The CDR3 region is CASSYSGTGAYEQYF. CDR3 nucleotides: TGTGCCAGCAGCTATTCCGGGACAGGGGCATACGAGCAGTACTTC. The entire variable domain, with the rest obtained from reference TRBV5-5 and TRBJ2-7, is as follows: DAGVTQSPTHLIKTRGQQVTLRCSPISGHKSVSWYQQVLGQGPQFIFQYYEKEERGRGNFPDRFSARQFPNYSSELNVNALLLGDSALYLCASSYSGTGAYEQYFGPGTRLTVT.

This clone was observed a single time. The V and J genes are TRBV9 and TRBJ2-3; 11 bases are a match to TRBD2. With 0 bases clipped from V and 6 bases from J, the junction kept 12 bases outside the gene matches. CDR1 is SGDLS and CDR2 is YYNGEE in the germline V gene. CDR3 length: 18 amino acids. DNA for the CDR3: TGTGCCAGCAGCGTAGCACTAGCGGGAGATCAACCGCACGATACGCAGTATTTT. Translation: CASSVALAGDQPHDTQYF.

The chain couples TRBV9 to TRBJ2-5, with 13 bases lining up with TRBD2. There are 16 residues in the CDR3. V shed 3 bases and J 4 bases; nucleotides not matched to a gene: 6. Germline loops: CDR1 SGDLS, CDR2 YYNGEE. Here the CDR3 reads CASSDTSGRALETQYF. In nucleotides, the CDR3 is TGTGCCAGCAGCGACACTAGCGGGAGGGCCCTAGAGACCCAGTACTTC. The full variable domain, its missing parts supplied by reference TRBV9 and TRBJ2-5, is DSGVTQTPKHLITATGQRVTLRCSPRSGDLSVYWYQQSLDQGLQFLIQYYNGEERAKGNILERFSAQQFPDLHSELNLSSLELGDSALYFCASSDTSGRALETQYFGPGTRLLVL.

The V and J genes are TRBV27 and TRBJ2-7, with 10 nucleotides matching TRBD1. V was clipped by 2 bases and J by 6 bases; unmatched bases: 4. In germline, CDR1 is MNHEY, CDR2 SMNVEV (reference sequence). The CDR3 contains 14 residues. The CDR3 loop reads CASSLGTGVGEQYF. CDR3 DNA: TGTGCCAGCAGTTTAGGGACAGGGGTGGGCGAGCAGTACTTC.

A single count supports this clone. The rearrangement links TRBV9 to TRBJ2-7; D is ambiguous. CDR1 SGDLS and CDR2 YYNGEE come from the germline V gene. V gave up 6 bases and J gave up 6 bases, with 22 bases separating them. The CDR3 runs to 15 residues. As DNA, the CDR3 is TGTGCCAGCACCCCCTCCTCGGGCCCCACTGCCGAGCAGTACTTC. The encoded protein is CASTPSSGPTAEQYF.

The V and J genes are TRBV27 and TRBJ2-1, with 10 nucleotides matching TRBD1. V lost 4 bases to trimming and J lost 3 bases; unmatched junction nucleotides: 3. The CDR3 loop spans 15 amino acids. Germline V gives CDR1 MNHEY, CDR2 SMNVEV (reference sequence). This chain's CDR3 is CASSSRDRGYNEQFF. In DNA, the CDR3 is TGTGCCAGCAGTTCCCGGGACAGGGGCTACAATGAGCAGTTCTTC.

V is TRBV4-2 and J is TRBJ2-7; 8 bases fit TRBD2. In germline, CDR1 is LGHNA, CDR2 YNFKEQ. The CDR3 covers 16 residues. J lost 6 bases, V lost 0 bases, and 10 bases had no gene match. DNA for the CDR3: TGTGCCAGCAGCCAAGATGAAACGGGAGGGCCCTCCGAGCAGTACTTC. Amino acid sequence: CASSQDETGGPSEQYF.

This clone was seen just once. The rearrangement uses TRBV27 and TRBJ1-1; 12 nucleotides agree with TRBD1. The CDR3 extends over 17 amino acids. V was pared by 4 bases and J by 5 bases, with 11 bases of the junction left unmatched. Germline loops: CDR1 MNHEY, CDR2 SMNVEV (reference sequence). The CDR3 loop reads CASSCHRDRGRQTEAFF. For the CDR3, the DNA is TGTGCCAGCAGTTGCCACCGGGACAGGGGGCGCCAGACTGAAGCTTTCTTT.

The chain employs TRBV5-6 and TRBJ2-1; D might be TRBD1 (6 bases). The V gene lost 1 base and the J gene lost 2 bases, with 13 bases spanning the gap. Germline V gene lookup returns CDR1 SGHDT and CDR2 YYEEEE. The CDR3 runs 16 residues. The CDR3: CASSLYSGHTYNEQFF. CDR3 DNA sequence: TGTGCCAGCAGCTTGTACTCGGGACATACCTACAATGAGCAGTTCTTC.

The chain has TRBV28 and TRBJ2-7; D possibly corresponds to TRBD1 (6 bases). The germline V gene has CDR1 MDHEN and CDR2 SYDVKM. Deletions cut 4 bases from V and 3 bases from J, with 22 bases between. The CDR3 length is 17 residues. CDR3 protein: CASSSYPFTTGYYEQYF. CDR3 sequence (DNA): TGTGCCAGCAGTTCCTACCCCTTCACGACAGGATACTACGAGCAGTACTTC.